The 8 T cell receptor beta chains reported below all come from one sample, sequenced in a study of T cells in Graves' hyperthyroidism and ophthalmopathy. TCR beta CDR3 regions were amplified from RNA. In the first-round RT-PCR of the TCR CDR3, the HTBI primer set was used. A single record per CDR3 protein comes from TCRdb applying MiXCR to the multiplex PCR reads. The table records around 300,000 distinct CDR3 sequences, approximately 18% of them present only once. Sequencing used blood. These receptors came from a man in his fifties with Graves' ophthalmopathy.

This clonotype was observed at least ten times. The chain is built from TRBV11-2 and TRBJ2-5, with TRBD2 matching 9 bases. CDR3 length: 14 residues. V shed 5 bases and J 4 bases; nucleotides not matched to a gene: 5. Germline V gene sequence: CDR1 SGHAT, CDR2 FQNNGV. The CDR3 DNA reads as TGTGCCAGCAGCCAAGCGGGAGGTGGAGAGACCCAGTACTTC. This translates into CASSQAGGGETQYF.

The CDR3 spells CSAHGLARTYEQYF. In DNA, the CDR3 is TGCAGTGCCCACGGCCTGGCGAGGACCTACGAGCAGTACTTC. This chain links TRBV20-1 with TRBJ2-7; D remains unclear. The CDR3 totals 14 residues. The V end was cut by 6 bases, the J end by 2 bases, with 17 bases between. Germline-derived CDR1 and CDR2 are DFQATT and SNEGSKA (reference sequence).

This clonotype has ten or more counts. This chain links TRBV2 with TRBJ2-3, with no clear D. Germline CDR1 reads SNHLY; CDR2 reads FYNNEI. V was pared by 3 bases and J by 2 bases, with 12 bases between. The CDR3 sequence is 15 residues long. The CDR3 DNA sequence: TGTGCCAGCAGTGAGCGGTCCGCGGCCACAGATACGCAGTATTTT. This translates into CASSERSAATDTQYF. The entire variable domain, with the rest obtained from reference TRBV2 and TRBJ2-3, is as follows: EPEVTQTPSHQVTQMGQEVILRCVPISNHLYFYWYRQILGQKVEFLVSFYNNEISEKSEIFDDQFSVERPDGSNFTLKIRSTKLEDSAMYFCASSERSAATDTQYFGPGTRLTVL.

The table lists this clonotype with a few counts. The DNA for the CDR3 is TGTGCCAGCAGTAAGCGGGAGCGTACAGATACGCAGTATTTT. Its translation: CASSKRERTDTQYF. This chain links TRBV7-3 with TRBJ2-3; 8 nucleotides match TRBD2. There are 14 residues in the CDR3. Trimming took 6 bases from V and 3 from J; bases not matched to a gene: 5. CDR1 and CDR2 from the germline V gene are SGHTA and FQGTGA. The whole variable domain, filled in from reference TRBV7-3 and TRBJ2-3, reads GAGVSQTPSNKVTEKGKYVELRCDPISGHTALYWYRQSLGQGPEFLIYFQGTGAADDSGLPNDRFFAVRPEGSVSTLKIQRTERGDSAVYLCASSKRERTDTQYFGPGTRLTVL.

The genes are TRBV11-2 and TRBJ2-7; 8 bases map to TRBD2. The CDR3 runs 15 residues. From germline, CDR1 is SGHAT and CDR2 FQNNGV. Losses at the gene ends were 3 bases for V and 3 bases for J; bases not matched to a gene: 7. The CDR3 DNA reads TGTGCCAGCAGCTTTGGAGCGGGAGTAGACTACGAGCAGTACTTC. This sequence encodes CASSFGAGVDYEQYF.

This clonotype was picked up a small number of times. This chain links TRBV19 with TRBJ2-1; 10 bases are shared with TRBD2. This CDR3 spans 15 amino acids. V shed 4 bases and J 0 bases; nucleotides not matched to a gene: 0. CDR1 LNHDA and CDR2 SQIVND come from the germline V gene (reference sequence). This CDR3 is CASSTSGSSYNEQFF. CDR3 sequence (DNA): TGTGCCAGTAGTACTAGCGGGAGCTCCTACAATGAGCAGTTCTTC.

The CDR3 sequence is CASRVGPYEQYF. CDR3 sequence (DNA): TGTGCCAGCAGGGTAGGGCCCTACGAGCAGTACTTC. This chain uses TRBV6-1 with TRBJ2-7; D is unclear. Germline assignment: CDR1 MNHNS and CDR2 SASEGT. V dropped 6 bases and J dropped 2 bases, with 8 bases sitting between them. The CDR3 spans 12 residues.

This clonotype was detected only a few times. The chain combines TRBV28 with TRBJ1-2; maybe TRBD1 (5 bases). Germline lookup yields CDR1 MDHEN and CDR2 SYDVKM. Between the trimmed V and J ends, which lost 4 bases and 8 bases, there was a span of 20 bases. CDR3 length equals 15 residues. The CDR3 DNA sequence: TGTGCCAGCAGTTCCCCCGGGACGAGGACTTGGGGCTACACCTTC. Translating it yields CASSSPGTRTWGYTF.